The sequence of this T cell receptor beta chain was determined in a study of blood T cell repertoires in COVID-19. Overall study context: COVID-19 samples from acute and convalescent phases originated in the United States, Italy and Spain. Sample material is recorded as cDNA or gDNA derived from T cells, B-cell-depleted T cells, or PBMCs.

The authors' processing: How many nucleated cells were present was estimated from reference gene primer amplification. The data were produced by immunoSEQ multiplex PCR, yet TCRdb's version contains in-frame clones alone and is incomplete. V, J and clone size are taken as reported in that table, and D and trimming were inferred from the DNA itself. This table has 120,000 to 150,000 clones, around 85% appearing once. The germline V and J ends were trimmed by 4 bases and 5 bases, with 15 bases remaining between them. The CDR3 has 15 residues. Germline V CDR1 and CDR2: MDHEN, SYDVKM. The gene calls are TRBV28 and TRBJ1-5; D remains unclear. The TCR was taken from a woman aged 40-49 years with active or convalescent COVID-19. Sequenced: peripheral blood. Written as DNA, the CDR3 is TGTGCCAGCAGTTCCCTGGGGAGGAGGGATCAGCCCCAGCATTTT. As protein: CASSSLGRRDQPQHF.